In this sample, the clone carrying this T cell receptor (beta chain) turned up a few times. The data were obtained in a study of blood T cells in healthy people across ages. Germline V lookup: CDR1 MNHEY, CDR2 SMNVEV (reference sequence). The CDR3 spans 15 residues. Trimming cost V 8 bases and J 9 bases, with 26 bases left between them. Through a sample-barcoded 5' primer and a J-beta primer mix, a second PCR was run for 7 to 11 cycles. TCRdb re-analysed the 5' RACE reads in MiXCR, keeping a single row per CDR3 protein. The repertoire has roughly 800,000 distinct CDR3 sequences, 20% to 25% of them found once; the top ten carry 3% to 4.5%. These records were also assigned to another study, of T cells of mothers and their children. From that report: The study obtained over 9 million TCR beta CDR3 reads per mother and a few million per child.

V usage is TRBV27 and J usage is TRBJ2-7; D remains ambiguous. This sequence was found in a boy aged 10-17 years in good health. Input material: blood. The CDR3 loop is CASLIIPQAASGQYF. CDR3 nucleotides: TGTGCCAGCCTAATTATCCCCCAGGCTGCGAGTGGGCAGTACTTC.